The text below deals with one T cell receptor (beta chain). Its antigen is still unknown. V was trimmed by 1 base and J by 5 bases, leaving 9 bases between them. CDR1 LNHDA and CDR2 SQIVND come from the germline V gene (reference sequence). This CDR3 is 14 amino acids long. This table comes from immunoSEQ multiplex PCR, and its TCRdb copy is limited to in-frame clones, with some not included. This sample has 67,000 or so clones, with over 80% found just once. The data originate from a study of T cell responses to AZD1222 COVID-19 vaccine. Findings and limits, study-wide: A mostly white British donor set with more females was recruited, and clonal diversity was possibly underestimated. Just a handful of AZD1222 recipients tested seropositive at baseline.

This material consisted of peripheral blood, taken on day 0 of AZD1222 vaccination. The rearrangement joins TRBV19 to TRBJ1-5; weak D call: TRBD1 (5 bases). The receptor's source is an adult in good health. CDR3 loop: CASSIGQIYQPQHF. The CDR3 DNA follows: TGTGCCAGTAGTATAGGACAGATCTATCAGCCCCAGCATTTT.